The 20 T cell receptor beta chains listed next were all sequenced from one sample in a study of blood T cell repertoires in COVID-19 (dated by TCRdb to between 2020 and 2021). Library construction relied on the immunoSEQ multiplex PCR assay. TCRdb holds this immuneACCESS table with in-frame rearrangements only. Some clones are missing; in checked studies, unresolved V genes explain under half, and the rest has no known cause. The table for this sample lists some 49,000 clones; about 85% of them were counted only once. Clones ranked in the top ten supply about 9.4% of the sample. Material for sequencing was peripheral blood. These receptors were obtained from a human donor in a cohort sampled during active COVID-19.

This chain connects TRBV28 to TRBJ2-7; 7 nucleotides align to TRBD1. This CDR3 region has 15 residues. J was trimmed by 5 bases and V by 6 bases; bases with no gene match: 13. From germline, CDR1 is MDHEN and CDR2 SYDVKM. CDR3 amino acids: CASRVPGRGSDEQYF. The CDR3 DNA sequence: TGTGCCAGCAGAGTCCCAGGCAGGGGGAGCGACGAGCAGTACTTC.

The rearrangement uses TRBV30 and TRBJ1-5, with 9 bases fitting TRBD1. Trimming cost V 3 bases and J 5 bases; bases outside gene matches: 8. Germline CDR1 reads GTSNPN; CDR2 reads SVGIG (reference sequence). The CDR3 spans 15 residues. CDR3 protein: CAWSTGQGSDQPQHF. The CDR3 nucleotides are TGTGCCTGGAGCACGGGACAGGGAAGCGATCAGCCCCAGCATTTT.

The chain has TRBV25-1 and TRBJ1-2, with TRBD1 as a possible D gene (6 bases). V was cut by 4 bases and J by 7 bases, with 13 bases left in between. CDR3 size: 13 residues. Germline V gives CDR1 MGHDK, CDR2 SYGVNS. For the CDR3, the DNA is TGTGCCAGCAGTGGTACAGGACAGCGTGGCTACACCTTC. Protein: CASSGTGQRGYTF.

V and J are TRBV5-1 and TRBJ2-7; tentatively, D is TRBD2 (6 bases). Germline loops: CDR1 SGHRS, CDR2 YFSETQ. Trimming cost V 0 bases and J 7 bases, with 14 bases left between them. CDR3 length: 14 residues. The CDR3 DNA sequence: TGCGCCAGCAGCTTGGCTCGGGAGTCCTCGGAGCAGTACTTC. Translated, it gives CASSLARESSEQYF. The full variable domain, rest sourced from reference TRBV5-1 and TRBJ2-7, is KAGVTQTPRYLIKTRGQQVTLSCSPISGHRSVSWYQQTPGQGLQFLFEYFSETQRNKGNFPGRFSGRQFSNSRSEMNVSTLELGDSALYLCASSLARESSEQYFGPGTRLTVT.

J is TRBJ1-5 and V is TRBV6-6, with 7 positions matching TRBD1. With 2 bases clipped from V and 2 bases from J, the junction kept 3 bases outside the gene matches. The germline gives CDR1 MNHNY, CDR2 SVGAGI (reference sequence). CDR3 size: 15 residues. DNA for the CDR3: TGTGCCAGCAGTTACCTCGGACAGGGCAATCAGCCCCAGCATTTT. This translates into CASSYLGQGNQPQHF.

The chain recombines TRBV30 with TRBJ1-5, with a possible D match to TRBD1 (5 bases). The V end lost 3 bases, the J end lost 5 bases, and 11 bases lay between the germline ends. CDR3 length equals 13 residues. Germline V CDR1 and CDR2: GTSNPN, SVGIG (reference sequence). CDR3 region: CAWRGTGDQPQHF. DNA of the CDR3: TGTGCCTGGAGGGGGACGGGAGATCAGCCCCAGCATTTT. Using reference TRBV30 and TRBJ1-5 for the parts outside the CDR3, the full variable domain is SQTIHQWPATLVQPVGSPLSLECTVEGTSNPNLYWYRQAAGRGLQLLFYSVGIGQISSEVPQNLSASRPQDRQFILSSKKLLLSDSGFYLCAWRGTGDQPQHFGDGTRLSIL.

The chain combines TRBV30 with TRBJ2-3, with D maybe TRBD2 (6 bases). CDR3 size: 14 residues. Germline loops: CDR1 GTSNPN, CDR2 SVGIG (reference sequence). Trimming left V 3 bases short and J 1 base short, with 11 bases between. This CDR3 reads CAWRTSSCTDTQYF. The CDR3 nucleotides read TGTGCCTGGAGAACTAGCTCCTGCACAGATACGCAGTATTTT.

The genes are TRBV4-3 and TRBJ2-1; 12 bases align to TRBD2. Germline CDR1 is LGHNA and CDR2 is YSLEER. The CDR3 loop spans 15 amino acids. The ends lost 0 bases at V and 7 bases at J; junction bases unmatched: 1. The CDR3 region is CASSQDGLAGNEQFF. The CDR3 DNA reads TGCGCCAGCAGCCAAGATGGACTAGCGGGAAATGAGCAGTTCTTC.

The V gene is TRBV4-1, the J gene TRBJ2-5, with 9 positions matching TRBD1. After removal of 3 bases from V and 5 bases from J, the junction contained 4 bases not matched to a gene. This CDR3 spans 14 amino acids. Germline V lookup: CDR1 MGHRA, CDR2 YSYEKL. The CDR3 nucleotides read TGCGCCAGCAGCCAGACAGGGGGAGGGGAGACCCAGTACTTC. This gives the protein CASSQTGGGETQYF.

J is TRBJ2-2 and V is TRBV10-1, with 10 positions matching TRBD1. The CDR3 length is 16 residues. The V gene end was trimmed by 1 base and the J gene end by 4 bases; junction bases not matched to a gene: 3. The germline gives CDR1 WNHNN, CDR2 SYGVQD (reference sequence). The CDR3 reads CASSEYRDRGTGELFF. CDR3 in DNA: TGCGCCAGCAGTGAGTACCGGGACAGGGGCACCGGGGAGCTGTTTTTT.

Here the CDR3 reads CASSVGGLGAYHDTQYF. CDR3 sequence (DNA): TGTGCCAGCAGCGTAGGTGGCCTGGGGGCGTATCATGATACGCAGTATTTT. V and J are TRBV9 and TRBJ2-3; perhaps TRBD1 as D (6 bases). Germline values: CDR1 SGDLS, CDR2 YYNGEE. The CDR3 extends over 17 amino acids. Trimming stripped 0 bases from V and 6 bases from J, with 20 bases between. Drawing the rest from reference TRBV9 and TRBJ2-3, the complete variable domain is DSGVTQTPKHLITATGQRVTLRCSPRSGDLSVYWYQQSLDQGLQFLIQYYNGEERAKGNILERFSAQQFPDLHSELNLSSLELGDSALYFCASSVGGLGAYHDTQYFGPGTRLTVL.

This clone was seen just once. The CDR3 coding sequence is TGTGCCAGTAGTACCCCCCTAGCGGGAGGGAGGGACAATGAGCAGTTCTTC. Its protein is CASSTPLAGGRDNEQFF. This chain links TRBV19 with TRBJ2-1; 12 positions agree with TRBD2. Germline CDR1 reads LNHDA; CDR2 reads SQIVND (reference sequence). Unmatched junction bases numbered 9, after V lost 4 bases and J lost 5 bases. The CDR3 contains 17 residues.

This clone appeared a few times. The chain has TRBV7-2 and TRBJ1-2; 8 bases align to TRBD1. Losses at the gene ends were 5 bases for V and 8 bases for J; bases not matched to a gene: 10. CDR1 and CDR2 (germline): SGHTA, FQGNSA. This CDR3 comprises 14 residues. The CDR3 protein is CASSPQPGGRGYTF. The CDR3 DNA reads TGTGCCAGCAGCCCTCAGCCAGGGGGCAGGGGCTACACCTTC. Combining the CDR3 with reference TRBV7-2 and TRBJ1-2 gives the whole variable domain GAGVSQSPSNKVTEKGKDVELRCDPISGHTALYWYRQSLGQGLEFLIYFQGNSAPDKSGLPSDRFSAERTGGSVSTLTIQRTQQEDSAVYLCASSPQPGGRGYTFGSGTRLTVV.

The chain employs TRBV7-9 and TRBJ1-6; TRBD1 is a possible D gene (6 bases). Trimming took 4 bases from V and 9 from J, leaving 13 bases between them. CDR1 SEHNR and CDR2 FQNEAQ come from the germline V gene (reference sequence). This CDR3 region has 14 residues. The DNA of the CDR3 is TGTGCCAGCAGCTCCACAGGGTTCAGTTCACCCCTCCACTTT. Amino acid sequence: CASSSTGFSSPLHF.

The chain links TRBV9 to TRBJ1-2, with a tentative D call TRBD1 (6 bases). The CDR3 contains 14 residues. V was shortened by 4 bases and J by 4 bases, with 14 bases between the two germline ends. CDR1 and CDR2 (germline): SGDLS, YYNGEE. CDR3 coding DNA: TGTGCCAGCAGCCAGGGGAGGGAGAGCTATGGCTACACCTTC. As protein: CASSQGRESYGYTF.

The chain employs TRBV28 and TRBJ2-5; D might be TRBD1 (5 bases). The CDR3 has 19 amino acids. Trimming stripped 5 bases from V and 0 bases from J, with 25 bases between. CDR1 MDHEN and CDR2 SYDVKM come from the germline V gene. The CDR3 sequence: CASSLPGTRQKGDQETQYF. As DNA, the CDR3 is TGTGCCAGCAGTCTCCCTGGTACGAGGCAGAAAGGGGACCAAGAGACCCAGTACTTC.

The V and J genes are TRBV28 and TRBJ2-5; tentative D call: TRBD2 (7 bases). There are 15 residues in the CDR3. Germline V gene data show CDR1 as MDHEN and CDR2 as SYDVKM. Trimming cost V 3 bases and J 5 bases, with 16 bases left between them. The CDR3 is CASSFPTGGRETQYF. The CDR3 DNA is TGTGCCAGCAGTTTCCCCACGGGGGGCCGGGAGACCCAGTACTTC.

This sequence joins TRBV7-9 and TRBJ2-1, with a possible D match to TRBD2 (6 bases). Germline V lookup: CDR1 SEHNR, CDR2 FQNEAQ (reference sequence). V shed 10 bases and J shed 2 bases, with 15 bases lying between them. The CDR3 covers 14 residues. CDR3 sequence: CAIAGTSTYNEQFF. The CDR3 DNA sequence: TGTGCCATCGCCGGGACTTCCACCTACAATGAGCAGTTCTTC. The entire variable domain, with the rest obtained from reference TRBV7-9 and TRBJ2-1, is as follows: DTGVSQNPRHKITKRGQNVTFRCDPISEHNRLYWYRQTLGQGPEFLTYFQNEAQLEKSRLLSDRFSAERPKGSFSTLEIQRTEQGDSAMYLCAIAGTSTYNEQFFGPGTRLTVL.

J is TRBJ2-1 and V is TRBV10-2, with 12 bases fitting TRBD2. V was pared by 2 bases and J by 5 bases, with 4 bases of the junction left unmatched. The CDR3 has 16 residues. Per the germline V gene, CDR1 is WSHSY and CDR2 is SAAADI. CDR3 amino acids: CASSEPSGRAHNEQFF. CDR3 nucleotides: TGCGCCAGCAGTGAGCCTAGCGGGAGGGCACACAATGAGCAGTTCTTC.

The genes are TRBV6-5 and TRBJ2-1; tentative D call: TRBD1 (6 bases). This CDR3 region has 15 residues. The germline gives CDR1 MNHEY, CDR2 SVGAGI. V dropped 7 bases and J dropped 13 bases, with 26 bases sitting between them. The CDR3: CASIPTGLVQVVQFF. CDR3 coding DNA: TGTGCCAGCATCCCGACAGGATTAGTTCAAGTGGTCCAGTTCTTC.